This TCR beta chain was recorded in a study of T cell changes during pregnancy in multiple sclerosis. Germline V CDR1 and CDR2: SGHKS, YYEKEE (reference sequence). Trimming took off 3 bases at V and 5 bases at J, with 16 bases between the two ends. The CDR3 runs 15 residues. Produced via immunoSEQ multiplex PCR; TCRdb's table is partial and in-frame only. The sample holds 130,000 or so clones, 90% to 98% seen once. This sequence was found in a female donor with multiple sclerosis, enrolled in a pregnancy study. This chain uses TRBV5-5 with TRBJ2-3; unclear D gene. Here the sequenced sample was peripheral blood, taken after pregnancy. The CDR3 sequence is CASSSPSGYEDTQYF. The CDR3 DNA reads TGTGCCAGCAGCTCCCCGTCCGGGTATGAAGATACGCAGTATTTT. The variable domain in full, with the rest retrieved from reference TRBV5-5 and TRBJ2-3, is DAGVTQSPTHLIKTRGQQVTLRCSPISGHKSVSWYQQVLGQGPQFIFQYYEKEERGRGNFPDRFSARQFPNYSSELNVNALLLGDSALYLCASSSPSGYEDTQYFGPGTRLTVL.